Each of the 15 T cell receptor beta chains below was sequenced from the same sample in a study of technical replicates of blood from several donors (dated by TCRdb to about 2017). Library preparation used the immunoSEQ multiplex PCR assay. TCRdb mirrors the immuneACCESS table, restricted to in-frame sequences. Some clones are absent from its copies; in checked studies, under half trace to an unresolved V gene, and the reason for the others is unknown. The sample table lists roughly 60,000 clones, 80% to 95% of them with a count of one. The top ten clones comprise 4.3% of the sample. The sequenced sample consisted of PBMCs. The receptors originated from a human donor in good health. Some clones in this sample may be carry-over from other donors' samples.

This clone has just one count. The V call is TRBV29-1, the J call TRBJ2-3; D is undetermined. V lost 7 bases, J lost 0 bases, and 11 bases lay in between. CDR1 SQVTM and CDR2 ANQGSEA come from the germline V gene. The CDR3 extends over 13 amino acids. As DNA, the CDR3 is TGCAGCGCTGTTACAGATAGCACAGATACGCAGTATTTT. It codes for CSAVTDSTDTQYF.

The chain uses TRBV7-2 and TRBJ1-2, with D perhaps matching TRBD1 (6 bases). V gave up 1 base and J gave up 7 bases, with 7 bases separating them. The germline gives CDR1 SGHTA, CDR2 FQGNSA. The CDR3 runs to 12 residues. CDR3 loop: CASSLEGVGYTF. The CDR3 DNA is TGTGCCAGCAGCTTAGAGGGGGTTGGCTACACCTTC. The variable domain in full, with the rest retrieved from reference TRBV7-2 and TRBJ1-2, is GAGVSQSPSNKVTEKGKDVELRCDPISGHTALYWYRQSLGQGLEFLIYFQGNSAPDKSGLPSDRFSAERTGGSVSTLTIQRTQQEDSAVYLCASSLEGVGYTFGSGTRLTVV.

This rearrangement joins TRBV11-3 to TRBJ2-5, with 7 positions matching TRBD2. Unmatched junction bases numbered 17, after V lost 2 bases and J lost 5 bases. This CDR3 is built from 18 residues. Germline V gene data show CDR1 as SGHNT and CDR2 as YENEEA. CDR3 coding DNA: TGTGCCAGCAGCTTAAGATCCGGACTAGGACTATTTCGGGAGACCCAGTACTTC. Its protein is CASSLRSGLGLFRETQYF.

CDR3 sequence reads: CASSSSGGSYNEQFF. The DNA of the CDR3 is TGTGCCAGCAGCAGCTCCGGAGGCTCCTACAATGAGCAGTTCTTC. The chain joins TRBV7-3 to TRBJ2-1, with a weak D call TRBD2 (5 bases). V dropped 5 bases and J dropped 0 bases, with 11 bases sitting between them. CDR1 and CDR2 (germline): SGHTA, FQGTGA. The CDR3 is 15 amino acids.

The chain uses TRBV4-2 and TRBJ1-5, with D hard to call. Germline loops: CDR1 LGHNA, CDR2 YNFKEQ. V shed 1 base and J shed 3 bases, with 7 bases lying between them. This CDR3 has 14 amino acids. CDR3 DNA sequence: TGTGCCAGCAGCCAAGTCGGGGTCAATCAGCCCCAGCATTTT. This codes for CASSQVGVNQPQHF.

The chain employs TRBV29-1 and TRBJ2-1; 8 nucleotides line up with TRBD2. This CDR3 contains 13 residues. Germline assignment: CDR1 SQVTM and CDR2 ANQGSEA. The V segment lost 6 bases and the J segment 4 bases; nucleotides outside the gene matches: 5. This CDR3 reads CSVTSALYNEQFF. For the CDR3, the DNA is TGCAGCGTGACTAGCGCGCTTTACAATGAGCAGTTCTTC.

The chain has TRBV7-2 and TRBJ1-2, with TRBD1 identical over 7 bases. This CDR3 is built from 16 residues. Germline CDR1 SGHTA, CDR2 FQGNSA. J gave up 0 bases and V 3 bases, and 7 bases lay outside the gene matches. As DNA, the CDR3 is TGTGCCAGCAGCTTTAACAGGGGATTAGCTAACTATGGCTACACCTTC. Its translation is CASSFNRGLANYGYTF.

The chain links TRBV6-6 to TRBJ2-1; D may be TRBD1 (6 bases). Germline V gene lookup returns CDR1 MNHNY and CDR2 SVGAGI (reference sequence). The length of the CDR3 is 12 residues. Trimming removed 7 bases at V and 8 bases at J, with 12 bases between. The CDR3 loop is CASTQGGYEQFF. The CDR3 nucleotides read TGTGCCAGCACACAAGGGGGTTATGAGCAGTTCTTC.

V usage is TRBV29-1 and J usage is TRBJ1-5; D gene unclear. The germline CDR1 and CDR2 sequences are SQVTM and ANQGSEA. This CDR3 region has 18 residues. The DNA of the CDR3 is TGCAGGATAACCCGACGCCCCAAAAAAATACCGGACGGAGGATCCCAGCATTTT. It translates to CRITRRPKKIPDGGSQHF.

This rearrangement joins TRBV7-9 to TRBJ2-4, with 7 bases matching TRBD2. J gave up 5 bases and V 3 bases, and 10 bases lay outside the gene matches. Germline V gives CDR1 SEHNR, CDR2 FQNEAQ (reference sequence). The CDR3 runs to 16 residues. The CDR3 nucleotides are TGTGCCAGCAGCTTGGGGCGGGAGTGGGGTCAAAACATTCAGTACTTC. Its protein product is CASSLGREWGQNIQYF.

CDR3 sequence (DNA): TGTGCCAGCAGCGTAGTGACTAGCGGGGGAAATGAGCAGTTCTTC. This encodes CASSVVTSGGNEQFF. The V and J genes are TRBV9 and TRBJ2-1, with 12 bases aligning to TRBD2. Germline V CDR1 and CDR2: SGDLS, YYNGEE. Losses at the gene ends were 0 bases for V and 7 bases for J; bases not matched to a gene: 2. The CDR3 covers 15 residues.

The V and J genes are TRBV7-2 and TRBJ1-2; TRBD1 aligns across 8 bases. Trimming cost V 4 bases and J 8 bases; bases outside gene matches: 9. The CDR3 covers 14 residues. Germline loops: CDR1 SGHTA, CDR2 FQGNSA. CDR3 bases: TGTGCCAGCAGCTCAGGAGACAGGGGCCGGGGCTACACCTTC. Protein sequence: CASSSGDRGRGYTF.

The chain links TRBV9 to TRBJ2-3; 11 bases are shared with TRBD2. The CDR3 is 18 amino acids. The trim removed 4 bases at V and 0 bases at J, leaving 10 bases unmatched. The germline CDR1 and CDR2 sequences are SGDLS and YYNGEE. The CDR3: CASSPIAGGLLSTDTQYF. In DNA, the CDR3 is TGTGCCAGCAGCCCGATAGCGGGGGGGCTACTTAGCACAGATACGCAGTATTTT.

V and J are TRBV28 and TRBJ1-1; TRBD1 agrees at 8 bases. Germline-derived CDR1 and CDR2 are MDHEN and SYDVKM. J lost 6 bases, V lost 6 bases, and 3 bases had no gene match. The CDR3 is 12 residues long. CDR3 DNA sequence: TGTGCCAGCAGGGACAGGGCCGCTGAAGCTTTCTTT. Protein product: CASRDRAAEAFF.

This rearrangement joins TRBV6-1 to TRBJ2-7; D is possibly TRBD2 (6 bases). The CDR3 spans 15 residues. Between the trimmed V and J ends, which lost 3 bases and 7 bases, there was a span of 19 bases. Germline CDR1 reads MNHNS; CDR2 reads SASEGT. The CDR3 sequence is CASSDNPAGTREQYF. The CDR3 DNA follows: TGTGCCAGCAGTGACAATCCAGCGGGTACCCGGGAGCAGTACTTC.